The 31 T cell receptor beta chains reported below all come from one sample, sequenced in a study of blood T cells in healthy people across ages. A sample-barcoded 5' primer and a J-beta primer mix were used in a second PCR of roughly 7 to 12 cycles. A single record per CDR3 protein comes from TCRdb applying MiXCR to the 5' RACE reads. The sample has about 800,000 distinct CDR3 sequences, 25% seen once; the top ten hold approximately 3.7%. These data were also filed under a second study, of T cells of mothers and their children.

The sequencing sample was made of blood. The receptors stem from a boy between 5 and 17 years old in good health.

A few counts support this clonotype. The chain has TRBV20-1 and TRBJ2-1; D is undetermined. Trimming took 1 base from V and 4 from J, leaving 14 bases between them. The CDR3 is 15 amino acids. The germline CDR1 and CDR2 sequences are DFQATT and SNEGSKA (reference sequence). The CDR3 spells CSARALLQSYNEQFF. CDR3 nucleotide sequence: TGCAGTGCTAGAGCCTTGTTACAGTCTTACAATGAGCAGTTCTTC.

This clonotype was detected a few times. The V call is TRBV7-2, the J call TRBJ2-5; perhaps TRBD2 as D (5 bases). Trimming cost V 1 base and J 5 bases, with 11 bases left between them. CDR3 length equals 14 residues. Germline CDR1 and CDR2: SGHTA and FQGNSA. The CDR3 loop is CASSLGGVMETQYF. Here the CDR3 DNA reads TGTGCCAGCAGCTTAGGGGGAGTGATGGAGACCCAGTACTTC.

Only a few counts were recorded for this clonotype. V gene TRBV7-3 combines with J gene TRBJ1-5; 8 bases map to TRBD1. Germline-derived CDR1 and CDR2 are SGHTA and FQGTGA. The trim removed 3 bases at V and 6 bases at J, leaving 7 bases unmatched. CDR3 length equals 15 residues. CDR3 region: CASSFRQGSSQPQHF. The CDR3 nucleotides are TGTGCCAGCAGCTTCCGACAGGGGTCGTCTCAGCCCCAGCATTTT.

This clonotype occurred a few times. The chain employs TRBV29-1 and TRBJ2-4, with TRBD1 as a possible D gene (6 bases). Trimming removed 0 bases at V and 9 bases at J, with 12 bases between. This CDR3 contains 13 residues. Germline CDR1 and CDR2: SQVTM and ANQGSEA. The CDR3 region is CSVEDLEQGIQYF. CDR3 bases: TGCAGCGTTGAAGATCTAGAACAGGGCATTCAGTACTTC.

The chain combines TRBV6-5 with TRBJ2-5, with 9 bases identical to TRBD2. The J call may be wrong; the DNA end is better matched by TRBJ2-7. CDR1 MNHEY and CDR2 SVGAGI come from the germline V gene. This CDR3 is built from 17 residues. CDR3: CASSYNPWTSASYEQYF. CDR3 DNA sequence: TGTGCCAGCAGTTACAATCCCTGGACTAGCGCTTCCTACGAGCAGTACTTC.

In regard to this clonotype: Since the CDR3 does not end with the conserved phenylalanine or tryptophan, this likely comes from a read error. J is TRBJ2-1 and V is TRBV6-5, with 9 bases fitting TRBD1. V lost 5 bases and J lost 7; bases outside the gene matches: 9. This CDR3 is built from 15 residues. Germline V gene data show CDR1 as MNHEY and CDR2 as SVGAGI. The CDR3 here is CASSADRGSSNEQFL. CDR3 nucleotide sequence: TGTGCCAGCAGTGCGGACAGGGGTAGTTCGAATGAGCAGTTCCTC.

In this sample, this clonotype turned up a few times. The CDR3 bases are TGTGCCTGGAGACCCGACAAGGGCCGTTTGGTCTCCGAGCAGTACTTC. This translates into CAWRPDKGRLVSEQYF. The gene calls are TRBV30 and TRBJ2-7; no definite D call. Germline values: CDR1 GTSNPN, CDR2 SVGIG (reference sequence). Trimming left V 3 bases short and J 6 bases short, with 24 bases between. The CDR3 has 16 amino acids.

Concerning this clonotype itself: The germline gene is not matched at one end of the junction; a read error may be the cause. The genes are TRBV28 and TRBJ2-5; 7 bases are a match to TRBD1. Germline loops: CDR1 MDHEN, CDR2 SYDVKM. This CDR3 spans 15 amino acids. The CDR3 bases are TGTGCCAGCAGTTTAATCGACAGGGCCCAAGAGGCCCAGTACTTC. Amino acids: CASSLIDRAQEAQYF.

Only a few counts were recorded for this clonotype. V gene TRBV3-1 combines with J gene TRBJ2-3; tentative D call: TRBD1 (6 bases). Germline-derived CDR1 and CDR2 are LGHDT and YNNKEL (reference sequence). V lost 4 bases and J lost 6, with 20 bases in between. CDR3 size: 16 residues. Written as DNA, the CDR3 is TGTGCCAGCAGCCCAGGACAGCGGCGATCGGTGGATACGCAGTATTTT. Translated, it gives CASSPGQRRSVDTQYF.

V gene TRBV20-1 combines with J gene TRBJ2-7; the D gene is possibly TRBD1 (5 bases). The CDR3 sequence is 13 residues long. The V gene's germline CDR1 is DFQATT and CDR2 SNEGSKA (reference sequence). Trimming took off 0 bases at V and 2 bases at J, with 8 bases between the two ends. This CDR3 reads CSARDVGPYEQYF. The CDR3 DNA sequence: TGCAGTGCTAGAGATGTGGGGCCCTACGAGCAGTACTTC.

This clonotype was counted between two and nine times. The chain couples TRBV9 to TRBJ2-5; D possibly corresponds to TRBD1 (5 bases). V gave up 1 base and J gave up 2 bases, with 9 bases separating them. The CDR3 has 14 residues. CDR1 and CDR2 from the germline V gene are SGDLS and YYNGEE. The CDR3 spells CASSVNTGQETQYF. The CDR3 DNA sequence: TGTGCCAGCAGCGTAAATACAGGACAAGAGACCCAGTACTTC.

This clonotype was picked up a small number of times. The chain combines TRBV28 with TRBJ1-5; TRBD1 might be the D (6 bases). The CDR3 contains 15 residues. In germline, CDR1 is MDHEN, CDR2 SYDVKM. V gave up 7 bases and J gave up 6 bases, with 19 bases separating them. CDR3 amino acids: CASTPPGGRGQPQHF. The CDR3 coding sequence is TGTGCCAGCACGCCTCCGGGGGGCCGGGGTCAGCCCCAGCATTTT.

The J gene is TRBJ2-3, the V gene TRBV4-1; tentative D call: TRBD2 (6 bases). Germline CDR1 MGHRA, CDR2 YSYEKL. The length of the CDR3 is 16 residues. Trimming removed 4 bases from V and 0 bases from J, with 14 bases in between. The CDR3 reads CASSLRLGGSTDTQYF. In nucleotides, the CDR3 is TGCGCCAGCAGCCTCCGTCTTGGGGGGAGCACAGATACGCAGTATTTT.

This clonotype was seen a handful of times. This chain connects TRBV4-3 to TRBJ2-7, with TRBD2 matching over 9 bases. CDR1 LGHNA and CDR2 YSLEER come from the germline V gene. J lost 5 bases, V lost 5 bases, and 7 bases had no gene match. The CDR3 length is 14 residues. The CDR3 coding sequence is TGCGCCAGCAGCAGGGCTAGCGGGGCTCACGAGCAGTACTTC. As protein: CASSRASGAHEQYF.

The rearrangement joins TRBV11-2 to TRBJ2-1; the D gene is possibly TRBD2 (6 bases). Germline V gene lookup returns CDR1 SGHAT and CDR2 FQNNGV. This CDR3 region has 15 residues. V lost 8 bases to trimming and J lost 0 bases, with 14 bases between them. In DNA, the CDR3 is TGTGCCAGCGGTAGAAAGGAGGGCTCCTACAATGAGCAGTTCTTC. As protein: CASGRKEGSYNEQFF. Full variable domain (rest looked up from reference TRBV11-2 and TRBJ2-1): EAGVAQSPRYKIIEKRQSVAFWCNPISGHATLYWYQQILGQGPKLLIQFQNNGVVDDSQLPKDRFSAERLKGVDSTLKIQPAKLEDSAVYLCASGRKEGSYNEQFFGPGTRLTVL.

The J gene is TRBJ1-1, the V gene TRBV7-3; the D gene is possibly TRBD1 (6 bases). The V end was cut by 3 bases, the J end by 3 bases, with 8 bases between. This CDR3 is built from 13 residues. The V gene's germline CDR1 is SGHTA and CDR2 FQGTGA. In DNA, the CDR3 is TGTGCCAGCAGCTTCGACAGGTACACTGAAGCTTTCTTT. This gives the protein CASSFDRYTEAFF.

The J gene is TRBJ2-1, the V gene TRBV13, with 8 bases identical to TRBD1. CDR1 is PRHDT and CDR2 is FYEKMQ in the germline V gene (reference sequence). CDR3 size: 15 residues. After removal of 4 bases from V and 9 bases from J, the junction contained 11 bases not matched to a gene. The CDR3 sequence is CASSSYRTGSAEQFF. The CDR3, as DNA: TGTGCCAGCAGCTCCTATCGGACAGGGAGTGCTGAGCAGTTCTTC.

This clonotype was seen many times. The chain recombines TRBV20-1 with TRBJ1-1; D is possibly TRBD1 (5 bases). Germline V lookup: CDR1 DFQATT, CDR2 SNEGSKA (reference sequence). Between the trimmed V and J ends, which lost 4 bases and 1 base, there was a span of 10 bases. CDR3 size: 13 residues. This CDR3 is CSATGASNTEAFF. The CDR3 nucleotides are TGCAGTGCTACCGGGGCCTCGAACACTGAAGCTTTCTTT.

There are many counts of this clonotype. V usage is TRBV12-3 or TRBV12-4 and J usage is TRBJ1-2, with TRBD1 matching 9 bases. This CDR3 has 15 amino acids. V dropped 7 bases and J dropped 1; count of bases not matched to a gene: 7. This CDR3 reads CASTPGGQGNYGYTF. In DNA, the CDR3 is TGTGCCAGCACCCCTGGGGGACAGGGTAACTATGGCTACACCTTC.

The J gene is TRBJ2-1, the V gene TRBV7-9; 11 bases map to TRBD2. The J call may be faulty, since TRBJ2-5 better matches the DNA end. Germline lookup yields CDR1 SEHNR and CDR2 FQNEAQ (reference sequence). The CDR3 sequence is 16 residues long. CDR3 protein: CASSLTSGKRQETQYF. Written as DNA, the CDR3 is TGTGCCAGCAGCTTGACTAGCGGGAAAAGGCAAGAGACCCAGTACTTC.

Worth noting for this clonotype: At one end, the junction sequence differs from germline, possibly due to a read error. For the CDR3, the DNA is TGTGCTAGCAGCTCGGCTCTTGGGCTAGCGGACCAAGAGACCCAGTACTTC. Its translation is CASSSALGLADQETQYF. The chain recombines TRBV7-7 with TRBJ2-5; 7 nucleotides align to TRBD2. The CDR3 runs 17 residues. Germline CDR1 and CDR2: SSHAT and FNYEAQ (reference sequence).

CDR3 in amino acids: CASSPLGESIETQYF. CDR3 nucleotides: TGTGCCAGCAGTCCCCTAGGGGAGAGTATTGAGACCCAGTACTTC. The genes are TRBV28 and TRBJ2-5, with D perhaps matching TRBD1 or TRBD2 (5 bases each). The germline gives CDR1 MDHEN, CDR2 SYDVKM. The V gene lost 5 bases and the J gene lost 5 bases, with 18 bases spanning the gap. The length of the CDR3 is 15 residues.

The chain links TRBV29-1 to TRBJ2-7; D may be TRBD1 or TRBD2 (6 bases each). The germline CDR1 and CDR2 sequences are SQVTM and ANQGSEA. Trimming removed 6 bases at V and 2 bases at J, with 14 bases between. This CDR3 region has 13 residues. This CDR3 reads CSVRLGGTYEQYF. The CDR3 coding sequence is TGCAGCGTACGTCTCGGGGGCACCTACGAGCAGTACTTC.

The chain employs TRBV7-2 and TRBJ1-2; D not certain. The CDR3 totals 13 residues. V was clipped by 4 bases and J by 2 bases, with 8 bases between them. CDR1 and CDR2 (germline): SGHTA, FQGNSA. In DNA form, the CDR3 reads TGTGCCAGCAGCTCGGTTGGAAACTATGGCTACACCTTC. Protein product: CASSSVGNYGYTF. Filled out from reference TRBV7-2 and TRBJ1-2, the complete variable domain reads GAGVSQSPSNKVTEKGKDVELRCDPISGHTALYWYRQSLGQGLEFLIYFQGNSAPDKSGLPSDRFSAERTGGSVSTLTIQRTQQEDSAVYLCASSSVGNYGYTFGSGTRLTVV.

This clonotype has only a few counts. The chain links TRBV9 to TRBJ1-1; no reliable D call. The CDR3 has 14 amino acids. Trimming shortened V by 1 base and J by 1 base, and 8 bases separated the two germline ends. CDR1 and CDR2 from the germline V gene are SGDLS and YYNGEE. In DNA form, the CDR3 reads TGTGCCAGCAGCGTAACATTCGGGAACACTGAAGCTTTCTTT. It yields the protein CASSVTFGNTEAFF. Based on the CDR3 plus reference TRBV9 and TRBJ1-1, the full variable domain is DSGVTQTPKHLITATGQRVTLRCSPRSGDLSVYWYQQSLDQGLQFLIQYYNGEERAKGNILERFSAQQFPDLHSELNLSSLELGDSALYFCASSVTFGNTEAFFGQGTRLTVV.

This clonotype was seen a handful of times. The J gene is TRBJ1-2, the V gene TRBV5-8; D call uncertain. Germline CDR1 SGHTS, CDR2 YDEGEE. CDR3 length equals 13 residues. V lost 2 bases, J lost 6 bases, and 11 bases lay in between. DNA of the CDR3: TGTGCCAGCAGCTTTTACGTCTGGGATGGCTACACCTTC. Protein product: CASSFYVWDGYTF.

This clonotype was found once. The rearrangement joins TRBV29-1 to TRBJ2-2, with D perhaps matching TRBD1 or TRBD2 (5 bases each). Germline CDR1 and CDR2: SQVTM and ANQGSEA. This CDR3 spans 15 amino acids. Trimming removed 3 bases from V and 4 bases from J, with 15 bases in between. The CDR3 reads CSVDYAGASTGELFF. The CDR3 DNA reads TGCAGCGTTGATTACGCCGGGGCTAGCACCGGGGAGCTGTTTTTT.

This rearrangement joins TRBV28 to TRBJ1-2; 7 nucleotides align to TRBD1. The length of the CDR3 is 14 residues. J gave up 2 bases and V 6 bases, and 6 bases lay outside the gene matches. Germline CDR1 reads MDHEN; CDR2 reads SYDVKM. The CDR3 reads CASSWGGGNYGYTF. The CDR3 DNA reads TGTGCCAGCAGCTGGGGAGGGGGCAACTATGGCTACACCTTC.

The chain employs TRBV4-3 and TRBJ1-2; TRBD1 agrees at 8 bases. V trimming: 1 base; J trimming: 2 bases; junction bases outside the gene matches: 3. CDR1 and CDR2 (germline): LGHNA, YSLEER. The CDR3 sequence is 15 residues long. The CDR3 DNA sequence: TGCGCCAGCAGCCAAGTGACAGGGGAAAACTATGGCTACACCTTC. This gives the protein CASSQVTGENYGYTF.

The rearrangement uses TRBV4-1 and TRBJ2-7; no clear D gene. The CDR3 is made up of 16 amino acids. V dropped 3 bases and J dropped 2 bases, with 17 bases sitting between them. CDR1 is MGHRA, CDR2 YSYEKL, per germline. As DNA, the CDR3 is TGCGCCAGCAGCCACCAAGAATATGGCAGCACCTACGAGCAGTACTTC. Protein: CASSHQEYGSTYEQYF.

This clonotype was detected only a few times. V gene TRBV2 combines with J gene TRBJ2-7, with D possibly matching TRBD1 (6 bases). In germline, CDR1 is SNHLY, CDR2 FYNNEI. The CDR3 sequence is 15 residues long. Trimming left V 8 bases short and J 1 base short, with 18 bases between. CDR3 nucleotide sequence: TGTGCCAGCTGTAGTAAGGGCAGGGGTTCCTACGAGCAGTACTTC. It specifies CASCSKGRGSYEQYF.